The T cell receptor beta chain under discussion was sequenced for a study of T cell responses to AZD1222 COVID-19 vaccine. Note on this clone: The antigen remains unidentified.

Study-wide points: Reports indicate that nearly half of spike-specific TCRs are directed at unmutated variant regions. Distributed over spike, vaccine-associated CD4 TCRs predominated at 160-218 and 743-854. The donor cohort was predominantly white British with a female majority, and clonal diversity may have been underestimated.

Data came from immunoSEQ multiplex PCR; TCRdb stores just in-frame clones and leaves some out. The sample gives 90,000 to 130,000 clones, more than 70% of which show up once; around 3.3% is in the top ten. The trim removed 5 bases at V and 3 bases at J, leaving 25 bases unmatched. Germline CDR1 is WNHNN and CDR2 is SYGVQD (reference sequence). The CDR3 sequence is 21 residues long. This rearrangement joins TRBV10-1 to TRBJ1-1; 9 bases match TRBD1. Here the sequenced sample was peripheral blood, taken on day 0 of MenACWY control vaccination. This clonotype was obtained from an adult in good health. CDR3 DNA: TGCGCCAGCAGTCCTCGTTTTACAATTGTCCCGGGACAGGGATGGGACACTGAAGCTTTCTTT. It is translated as CASSPRFTIVPGQGWDTEAFF.